This T cell receptor (beta chain) was obtained from a study of STAT5B mutations in CD4+ large granular lymphocyte leukemia. Study summary: The CDR3 'QG' motif was associated with a particular HLA allele among healthy donors. The study, taken as a whole, reports: No patients shared main leukemic clonotypes, though about 26% appeared at low frequency elsewhere.

Comments on this clone: As yet, its antigen is unknown.

Germline lookup yields CDR1 MNHNY and CDR2 SVGAGI (reference sequence). CDR3 length equals 14 residues. Trimming took 5 bases from V and 1 from J; bases not matched to a gene: 2. Healthy controls were blood donor buffy coats. This table comes from immunoSEQ multiplex PCR, and its TCRdb copy is limited to in-frame clones, with some not included. This table holds about 21,000 clones, 70% found once. The receptor's source is a human donor in good health. The sequenced material came from CD4+ T cells from blood buffy coats. The V and J genes are TRBV6-6 and TRBJ2-3; 8 nucleotides match TRBD1. CDR3 amino acids: CASSKQGGTDTQYF. The CDR3 DNA is TGTGCCAGCAGTAAACAGGGGGGCACAGATACGCAGTATTTT.